These 11 T cell receptor beta chains share one sample of origin, sequenced in a study of cytomegalovirus exposure and HLA in healthy donors. Primers: 60 Vbeta forward and 13 Jbeta reverse. Assay used: immunoSEQ multiplex PCR; TCRdb lists only in-frame clones, some missing. Of about 90,000 clones in the sample, around three quarters are singletons; the top ten hold about 0.5%. The sample consisted of PBMCs. Every receptor here comes from a man aged 25 to 40 in good health and CMV-seronegative.

This clone was found a few times. V and J are TRBV9 and TRBJ1-1; D is undetermined. This CDR3 has 13 residues. Germline V gene lookup returns CDR1 SGDLS and CDR2 YYNGEE. V was clipped by 4 bases and J by 4 bases, with 11 bases between them. The CDR3: CASSPSQGTEAFF. The CDR3 bases are TGTGCCAGCAGCCCTAGTCAAGGCACTGAAGCTTTCTTT.

This chain uses TRBV7-9 with TRBJ2-3, with TRBD1 matching over 10 bases. This CDR3 contains 17 residues. Unmatched junction bases numbered 10, after V lost 5 bases and J lost 2 bases. Germline V lookup: CDR1 SEHNR, CDR2 FQNEAQ (reference sequence). The CDR3 reads CASSRIWTGGPTDTQYF. CDR3 nucleotide sequence: TGTGCCAGCAGCCGAATCTGGACAGGGGGGCCCACAGATACGCAGTATTTT.

The chain employs TRBV15 and TRBJ2-7; D unresolved. There are 13 residues in the CDR3. Germline CDR1 reads LNHNV; CDR2 reads YYDKDF (reference sequence). V shed 0 bases and J shed 4 bases, with 7 bases lying between them. The CDR3 coding sequence is TGTGCCACCAGCAGAGAAACGGGTTACGAGCAGTACTTC. This translates into CATSRETGYEQYF. The full variable domain, rest sourced from reference TRBV15 and TRBJ2-7, is DAMVIQNPRYQVTQFGKPVTLSCSQTLNHNVMYWYQQKSSQAPKLLFHYYDKDFNNEADTPDNFQSRRPNTSFCFLDIRSPGLGDTAMYLCATSRETGYEQYFGPGTRLTVT.

The rearrangement links TRBV19 to TRBJ1-1, with D unclear. CDR1 and CDR2 (germline): LNHDA, SQIVND (reference sequence). Trimming took off 6 bases at V and 7 bases at J, with 12 bases between the two ends. The CDR3 is made up of 12 amino acids. CDR3 DNA: TGTGCCAGTAGACCCGCTAGAAGTGAAGCTTTCTTT. Amino acid sequence: CASRPARSEAFF. The full variable domain, in which reference TRBV19 and TRBJ1-1 provide the parts outside the CDR3, is DGGITQSPKYLFRKEGQNVTLSCEQNLNHDAMYWYRQDPGQGLRLIYYSQIVNDFQKGDIAEGYSVSREKKESFPLTVTSAQKNPTAFYLCASRPARSEAFFGQGTRLTVV.

The chain recombines TRBV5-4 with TRBJ2-2, with TRBD1 matching over 10 bases. Germline V gives CDR1 SGHNT, CDR2 YYREEE (reference sequence). This CDR3 is 15 amino acids long. The trim removed 3 bases at V and 6 bases at J, leaving 5 bases unmatched. The CDR3 here is CASSYGQGEAGELFF. The DNA of the CDR3 is TGTGCCAGCAGCTACGGACAGGGGGAGGCCGGGGAGCTGTTTTTT. The full variable domain, completed using reference TRBV5-4 and TRBJ2-2, is ETGVTQSPTHLIKTRGQQVTLRCSSQSGHNTVSWYQQALGQGPQFIFQYYREEENGRGNFPPRFSGLQFPNYSSELNVNALELDDSALYLCASSYGQGEAGELFFGEGSRLTVL.

The chain uses TRBV13 and TRBJ2-3, with TRBD2 as a possible D gene (6 bases). This CDR3 region has 14 residues. V was cut by 5 bases and J by 2 bases, with 11 bases left in between. CDR1 PRHDT and CDR2 FYEKMQ come from the germline V gene (reference sequence). The CDR3 DNA sequence: TGTGCCAGCAGCAAAGGCGGGGACACAGATACGCAGTATTTT. This codes for CASSKGGDTDTQYF.

V and J are TRBV19 and TRBJ2-7; D gene ambiguous. This CDR3 contains 13 residues. Looked up from germline, CDR1 is LNHDA and CDR2 is SQIVND (reference sequence). The ends were cut back, 2 bases at V and 2 bases at J, with 7 bases in the middle. CDR3 sequence (DNA): TGTGCCAGTAGTATAAGTCAGGCCTACGAGCAGTACTTC. Translating it yields CASSISQAYEQYF.

V and J are TRBV12-5 and TRBJ2-3, with 10 bases lining up with TRBD2. The CDR3 sequence is 16 residues long. With V trimmed by 1 base and J by 3 bases, 4 bases remained unmatched. The germline V gene encodes CDR1 LGHNT and CDR2 FRNRAP. CDR3 protein: CASGLGLAGETDTQYF. The CDR3 DNA is TGTGCTAGTGGTTTGGGACTAGCGGGCGAAACAGATACGCAGTATTTT.

The V gene is TRBV11-3, the J gene TRBJ2-2, with TRBD2 identical over 7 bases. The CDR3 length is 16 residues. V was clipped by 5 bases and J by 1 base; unmatched bases: 7. Germline CDR1 reads SGHNT; CDR2 reads YENEEA. The CDR3 nucleotides read TGTGCCAGCAGCCTCCAGGGACTAAAGAACACCGGGGAGCTGTTTTTT. It translates to CASSLQGLKNTGELFF.

The chain employs TRBV9 and TRBJ1-2; tentatively, D is TRBD1 (6 bases). V lost 0 bases, J lost 8 bases, and 14 bases lay in between. Germline CDR1 is SGDLS and CDR2 is YYNGEE. The CDR3 runs to 14 residues. CDR3 sequence reads: CASSVADSPMGYTF. In DNA, the CDR3 is TGTGCCAGCAGCGTAGCGGACAGTCCTATGGGCTACACCTTC.

This clone was observed a few times. The chain carries TRBV6-1 and TRBJ2-7; no firm D call. The germline V gene has CDR1 MNHNS and CDR2 SASEGT. This CDR3 is 14 amino acids long. V gave up 4 bases and J gave up 0 bases, with 10 bases separating them. As DNA, the CDR3 is TGTGCCAGCAGTGGACTGCGGAGCTCCTACGAGCAGTACTTC. Amino acids: CASSGLRSSYEQYF.